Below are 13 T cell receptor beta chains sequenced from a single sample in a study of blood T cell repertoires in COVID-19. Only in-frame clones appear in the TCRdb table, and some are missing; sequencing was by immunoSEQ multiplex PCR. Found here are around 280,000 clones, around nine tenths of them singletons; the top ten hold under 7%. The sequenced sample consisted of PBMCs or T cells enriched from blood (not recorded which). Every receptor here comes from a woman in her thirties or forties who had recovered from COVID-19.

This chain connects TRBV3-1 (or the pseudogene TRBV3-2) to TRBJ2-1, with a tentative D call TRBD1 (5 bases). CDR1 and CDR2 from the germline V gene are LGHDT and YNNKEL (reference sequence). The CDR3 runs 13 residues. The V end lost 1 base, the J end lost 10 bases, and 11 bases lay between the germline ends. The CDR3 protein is CASSQGTRVEQFF. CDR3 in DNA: TGTGCCAGCAGCCAAGGGACAAGGGTGGAGCAGTTCTTC.

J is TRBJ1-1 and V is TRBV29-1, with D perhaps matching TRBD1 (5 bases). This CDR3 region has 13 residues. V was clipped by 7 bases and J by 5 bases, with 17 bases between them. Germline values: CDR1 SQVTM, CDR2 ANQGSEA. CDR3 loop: CSGNRATGTEAFF. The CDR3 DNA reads TGCAGCGGAAACCGGGCCACAGGAACTGAAGCTTTCTTT.

The CDR3 is CASSIESPNEQFF. The DNA for the CDR3 is TGTGCCAGTAGTATAGAAAGCCCCAATGAGCAGTTCTTC. The rearrangement joins TRBV19 to TRBJ2-1; D unclear. Germline V gives CDR1 LNHDA, CDR2 SQIVND (reference sequence). V was pared by 0 bases and J by 6 bases, with 6 bases between. The CDR3 covers 13 residues.

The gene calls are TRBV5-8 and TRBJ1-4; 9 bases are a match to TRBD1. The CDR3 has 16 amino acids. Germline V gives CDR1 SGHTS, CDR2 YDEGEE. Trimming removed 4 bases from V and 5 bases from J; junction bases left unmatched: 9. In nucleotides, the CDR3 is TGTGCCAGCAGCGCGGGACAGGGAATGGGCAATGAAAAACTGTTTTTT. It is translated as CASSAGQGMGNEKLFF.

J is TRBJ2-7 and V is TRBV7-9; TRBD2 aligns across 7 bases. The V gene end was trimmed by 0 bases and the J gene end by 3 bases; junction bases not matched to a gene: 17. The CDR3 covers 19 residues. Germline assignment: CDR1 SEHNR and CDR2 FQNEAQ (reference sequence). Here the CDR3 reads CASSLALGLGGRENYEQYF. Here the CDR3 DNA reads TGTGCCAGCAGCTTAGCGCTGGGTCTCGGGGGGAGGGAAAACTACGAGCAGTACTTC.

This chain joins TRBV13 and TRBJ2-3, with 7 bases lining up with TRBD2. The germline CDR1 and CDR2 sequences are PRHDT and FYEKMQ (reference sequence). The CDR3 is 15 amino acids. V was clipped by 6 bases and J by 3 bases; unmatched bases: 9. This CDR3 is CASSLAVLSTDTQYF. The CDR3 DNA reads TGTGCCAGCAGTCTAGCGGTCCTCTCGACAGATACGCAGTATTTT.

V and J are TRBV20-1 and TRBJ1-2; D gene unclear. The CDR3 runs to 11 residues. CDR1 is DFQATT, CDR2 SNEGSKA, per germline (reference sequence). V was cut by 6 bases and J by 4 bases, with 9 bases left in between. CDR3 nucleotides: TGCAGTGCCAAACAGACCTATGGCTACACCTTC. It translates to CSAKQTYGYTF.

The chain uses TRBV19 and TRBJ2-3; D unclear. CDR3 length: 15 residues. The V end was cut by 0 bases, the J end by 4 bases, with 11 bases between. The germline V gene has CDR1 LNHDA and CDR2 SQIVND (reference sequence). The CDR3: CASSIDLALSDTQYF. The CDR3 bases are TGTGCCAGTAGTATAGATTTGGCCTTATCAGATACGCAGTATTTT.

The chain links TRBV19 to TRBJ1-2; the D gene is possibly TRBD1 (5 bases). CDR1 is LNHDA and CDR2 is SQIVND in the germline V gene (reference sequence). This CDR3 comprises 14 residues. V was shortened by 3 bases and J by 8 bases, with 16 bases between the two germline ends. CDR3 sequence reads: CASSMTGVMVGYTF. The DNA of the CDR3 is TGTGCCAGTAGTATGACGGGGGTAATGGTCGGCTACACCTTC.

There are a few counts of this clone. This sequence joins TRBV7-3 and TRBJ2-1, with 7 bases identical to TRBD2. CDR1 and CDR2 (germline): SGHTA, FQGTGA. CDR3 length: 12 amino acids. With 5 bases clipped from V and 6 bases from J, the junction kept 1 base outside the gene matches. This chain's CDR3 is CASSPSGNEQFF. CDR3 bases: TGTGCCAGCAGCCCTAGCGGCAATGAGCAGTTCTTC.

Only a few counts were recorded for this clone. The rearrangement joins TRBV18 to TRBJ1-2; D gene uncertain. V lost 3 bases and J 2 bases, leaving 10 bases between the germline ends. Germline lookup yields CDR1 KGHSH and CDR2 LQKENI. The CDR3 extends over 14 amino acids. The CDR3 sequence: CASSPPARNYGYTF. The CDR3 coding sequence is TGTGCCAGCTCACCTCCTGCGCGAAACTATGGCTACACCTTC.

The CDR3 loop is CASSFSGSGVNEQFF. The CDR3 DNA reads as TGTGCCAGCAGCTTTTCGGGTAGCGGGGTCAATGAGCAGTTCTTC. V gene TRBV7-2 combines with J gene TRBJ2-1; 8 bases line up with TRBD2. The ends lost 3 bases at V and 6 bases at J; junction bases unmatched: 7. This CDR3 region has 15 residues. The V gene's germline CDR1 is SGHTA and CDR2 FQGNSA.

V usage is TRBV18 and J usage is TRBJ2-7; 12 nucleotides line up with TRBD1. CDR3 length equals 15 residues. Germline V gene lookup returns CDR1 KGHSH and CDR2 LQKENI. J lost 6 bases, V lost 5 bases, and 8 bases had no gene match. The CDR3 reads CASSKGQGAVGEQYF. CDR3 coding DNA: TGTGCCAGCTCAAAGGGACAGGGGGCAGTTGGCGAGCAGTACTTC.